This T cell receptor (beta chain) derives from a study of blood T cells in healthy people across ages. A J-beta primer mix and a sample-barcoded 5' primer were used in a second PCR of about 7 to 12 cycles. A template-switch adaptor containing 12 random nucleotides labeled each cDNA molecule. Any given sample supplied a minimum of 2.5 million CDR3-containing paired-end reads. TCRdb ran MiXCR on the 5' RACE reads and lists one entry per CDR3 protein. The data contain roughly 800,000 distinct CDR3 sequences, roughly 60% of them seen just once; the ten biggest clones take up 20% to 25%. The sequence derives from a man younger than 45 in good health. The material sequenced was blood.

For the CDR3, the DNA is TGTGCCAGCAGCCAAGAGGCAGGGGGCTTTGGCTACACCTTC. Its protein is CASSQEAGGFGYTF. This rearrangement joins TRBV14 to TRBJ1-2; TRBD1 agrees at 8 bases. Per the germline V gene, CDR1 is SGHDN and CDR2 is FVKESK. The V and J ends lost 0 bases and 7 bases, in that order; junction bases with no gene match: 4. The CDR3 contains 14 residues.